Presented here are 15 T cell receptor beta chains from one specimen sequenced in a study of cytomegalovirus exposure and HLA in healthy donors. Here immunoSEQ multiplex PCR was the method, and the copy in TCRdb shows in-frame clones only, minus some. Of 170,000 or so clones in the sample, 85% are singletons; the top ten hold 15% to 20%. Sequenced material: PBMCs. The source of these receptors is a man between 18 and 35 years old in good health and CMV-seropositive.

The rearrangement joins TRBV5-6 to TRBJ1-2; no definite D call. The CDR3 consists of 16 residues. Trimming removed 1 base from V and 7 bases from J, with 20 bases in between. The germline V gene has CDR1 SGHDT and CDR2 YYEEEE. Here the CDR3 DNA reads TGTGCCAGCAGCTTGAGGCAGGCAGCCGCGCGTCCTGGCTACACCTTC. Translating it yields CASSLRQAAARPGYTF. Full variable domain (rest looked up from reference TRBV5-6 and TRBJ1-2): DAGVTQSPTHLIKTRGQQVTLRCSPKSGHDTVSWYQQALGQGPQFIFQYYEEEERQRGNFPDRFSGHQFPNYSSELNVNALLLGDSALYLCASSLRQAAARPGYTFGSGTRLTVV.

Only a few counts were recorded for this clone. V usage is TRBV21-1 and J usage is TRBJ2-7; the table's TRBD1 call for D was not verified on the DNA. TRBV21-1 is described as a pseudogene. The CDR3 has 14 residues. The CDR3 nucleotides are TGTGCCAGCAGCAAGGGACAGGGGCTACACGAGCAGTACTTC. Translation: CASSKGQGLHEQYF.

This clone has only one observation. V and J are TRBV5-1 and TRBJ2-5; TRBD1 agrees at 8 bases. The V gene's germline CDR1 is SGHRS and CDR2 YFSETQ. The V gene end was trimmed by 0 bases and the J gene end by 5 bases; junction bases not matched to a gene: 6. The CDR3 runs 15 residues. CDR3 amino acids: CASSLEQGVPETQYF. CDR3 DNA sequence: TGCGCCAGCAGCTTGGAACAGGGGGTACCGGAGACCCAGTACTTC.

The V call is TRBV27, the J call TRBJ1-1; 9 nucleotides agree with TRBD1. After removal of 1 base from V and 7 bases from J, the junction contained 7 bases not matched to a gene. The CDR3 length is 15 residues. CDR1 MNHEY and CDR2 SMNVEV come from the germline V gene (reference sequence). As DNA, the CDR3 is TGTGCCAGCAGTTTATTACAGGGGGCGCCCAATGAAGCTTTCTTT. This codes for CASSLLQGAPNEAFF.

The rearrangement links TRBV18 to TRBJ1-2; D is unresolved. The V gene's germline CDR1 is KGHSH and CDR2 LQKENI. Trimming removed 3 bases from V and 4 bases from J, with 15 bases in between. This CDR3 has 15 amino acids. The CDR3 nucleotides read TGTGCCAGCTCACCCTCTCAGGCTTTTTTCTATGGCTACACCTTC. Protein: CASSPSQAFFYGYTF.

The CDR3 DNA sequence: TGTGCCAGCAGCCCACGGGACAATGAGCAGTTCTTC. Its translation is CASSPRDNEQFF. The chain has TRBV13 and TRBJ2-1, with unresolved D. Germline V gene data show CDR1 as PRHDT and CDR2 as FYEKMQ (reference sequence). The V end lost 5 bases, the J end lost 5 bases, and 7 bases lay between the germline ends. This CDR3 region has 12 residues.

The chain recombines TRBV27 with TRBJ1-2, with 8 bases aligning to TRBD1. V was pared by 3 bases and J by 8 bases, with 5 bases of the junction left unmatched. The germline gives CDR1 MNHEY, CDR2 SMNVEV (reference sequence). The CDR3 loop spans 13 amino acids. CDR3 sequence: CASSFGQGRGYTF. In DNA, the CDR3 is TGTGCCAGCAGTTTCGGACAGGGACGAGGCTACACCTTC.

V is TRBV9 and J is TRBJ2-3, with TRBD2 matching 10 bases. V lost 3 bases to trimming and J lost 6 bases; unmatched junction nucleotides: 10. The germline V gene has CDR1 SGDLS and CDR2 YYNGEE. The CDR3 extends over 16 amino acids. CDR3 in amino acids: CASSEPIAGGADTQYF. The CDR3 DNA follows: TGTGCCAGCAGCGAGCCAATAGCGGGGGGAGCTGATACGCAGTATTTT. The complete variable domain, with remaining parts taken from reference TRBV9 and TRBJ2-3, reads DSGVTQTPKHLITATGQRVTLRCSPRSGDLSVYWYQQSLDQGLQFLIQYYNGEERAKGNILERFSAQQFPDLHSELNLSSLELGDSALYFCASSEPIAGGADTQYFGPGTRLTVL.

CDR3 bases: TGTGCCAGCAGCCCCAGAGGAGAGACCCAGTACTTC. Translated: CASSPRGETQYF. This chain joins TRBV7-8 and TRBJ2-5, with D hard to call. The germline CDR1 and CDR2 sequences are SGHVS and FQNEAQ. The CDR3 is 12 amino acids. Trimming cost V 5 bases and J 4 bases, with 8 bases left between them. The full variable domain, its missing parts supplied by reference TRBV7-8 and TRBJ2-5, is GAGVSQSPRYKVAKRGQDVALRCDPISGHVSLFWYQQALGQGPEFLTYFQNEAQLDKSGLPSDRFFAERPEGSVSTLKIQRTQQEDSAVYLCASSPRGETQYFGPGTRLLVL.

The V and J genes are TRBV12-5 and TRBJ2-5; D gene unclear. The CDR3 totals 12 residues. V was trimmed by 5 bases and J by 5 bases, leaving 9 bases between them. Germline lookup yields CDR1 LGHNT and CDR2 FRNRAP. The CDR3 DNA reads as TGTGCTAGTGGTGCTAGAGGCGAGACCCAGTACTTC. It codes for CASGARGETQYF.

The chain couples TRBV6-4 to TRBJ2-1; 7 nucleotides align to TRBD1. CDR3 length: 15 amino acids. Germline V gene sequence: CDR1 MRHNA, CDR2 SNTAGT. The V gene end was trimmed by 5 bases and the J gene end by 2 bases; junction bases not matched to a gene: 6. Written as DNA, the CDR3 is TGTGCCAGCAGTCTTGGGACAGTCACCTACAATGAGCAGTTCTTC. It encodes CASSLGTVTYNEQFF.

CDR3 DNA sequence: TGTGCCAGCAGCGTAACCGGGGCAGATACGCAGTATTTT. This codes for CASSVTGADTQYF. The rearrangement links TRBV9 to TRBJ2-3; D perhaps matches TRBD2 (5 bases). V was clipped by 1 base and J by 4 bases, with 7 bases between them. The CDR3 has 13 residues. Germline assignment: CDR1 SGDLS and CDR2 YYNGEE.

V is TRBV6-5 and J is TRBJ2-4; maybe TRBD1 (6 bases). This CDR3 comprises 14 residues. The V end was cut by 6 bases, the J end by 7 bases, with 16 bases between. CDR1 is MNHEY and CDR2 is SVGAGI in the germline V gene. The CDR3 coding sequence is TGTGCCAGCAGGAACAGGGAGTTCGGGAACATTCAGTACTTC. Translation gives CASRNREFGNIQYF.

This clone occurred a few times. The J gene is TRBJ2-1, the V gene TRBV2, with 7 nucleotides matching TRBD2. V lost 2 bases to trimming and J lost 5 bases; unmatched junction nucleotides: 6. Germline V gives CDR1 SNHLY, CDR2 FYNNEI. The CDR3 loop spans 15 amino acids. As DNA, the CDR3 is TGTGCCAGCAGTGAACGACTAGCTCCCAACAATGAGCAGTTCTTC. This codes for CASSERLAPNNEQFF.

The V call is TRBV7-2, the J call TRBJ1-2; the D is unclear. The germline V gene encodes CDR1 SGHTA and CDR2 FQGNSA. Trimming removed 4 bases at V and 11 bases at J, with 14 bases between. This CDR3 has 12 amino acids. The CDR3 bases are TGTGCCAGCAGCTCCCCTACGGGTCATTACACCTTC. Translation gives CASSSPTGHYTF. The entire variable domain, with the rest obtained from reference TRBV7-2 and TRBJ1-2, is as follows: GAGVSQSPSNKVTEKGKDVELRCDPISGHTALYWYRQSLGQGLEFLIYFQGNSAPDKSGLPSDRFSAERTGGSVSTLTIQRTQQEDSAVYLCASSSPTGHYTFGSGTRLTVV.